Below, 20 T cell receptor beta chains from the same sample are listed, as sequenced in a study of blood T cells in healthy people across ages. Primed by a sample-barcoded 5' primer and a J-beta primer mix, a second PCR proceeded for roughly 6 to 12 cycles. One entry per CDR3 protein, called by TCRdb with MiXCR from the 5' RACE reads. The sample holds some 760,000 distinct CDR3 sequences, more than 20% seen once. This sample also appeared in a second study, on T cells of mothers and their children.

The sample taken for sequencing was blood. The receptors originated from a boy between 10 and 17 years old in good health.

This clonotype has a handful of counts. The gene calls are TRBV2 and TRBJ2-3; D gene unclear. Germline V gene lookup returns CDR1 SNHLY and CDR2 FYNNEI. The CDR3 sequence is 15 residues long. Trimming took off 5 bases at V and 0 bases at J, with 12 bases between the two ends. CDR3 coding DNA: TGTGCCAGCAGTTCGACTGGCGCTAGCACAGATACGCAGTATTTT. It codes for CASSSTGASTDTQYF.

This clonotype was observed a handful of times. This chain links TRBV6-1 with TRBJ2-5, with 9 bases fitting TRBD2. The J call is in doubt because the DNA end fits TRBJ2-1 better. Germline V lookup: CDR1 MNHNS, CDR2 SASEGT. CDR3 length equals 14 residues. The CDR3 DNA reads TGTGCCAGCATGGGGGTAGCGGGGGAAAATGAGCAGTTCTTC. Its translation is CASMGVAGENEQFF.

This clonotype was detected a few times. The chain has TRBV5-1 and TRBJ2-2; no firm D call. This CDR3 contains 16 residues. V dropped 2 bases and J dropped 5 bases, with 16 bases sitting between them. CDR1 is SGHRS and CDR2 is YFSETQ in the germline V gene. The CDR3 coding sequence is TGCGCCAGCAGCTTCATTACCGGGCCCACAACCGGGGAGCTGTTTTTT. Encoded protein: CASSFITGPTTGELFF.

The chain links TRBV12-3 or TRBV12-4 to TRBJ2-3, with D perhaps matching TRBD1 or TRBD2 (5 bases each). V was pared by 3 bases and J by 4 bases, with 11 bases between. The CDR3 totals 14 residues. The CDR3 coding sequence is TGTGCCAGCAGTTTGGGACCTGGTTCAGATACGCAGTATTTT. Translation gives CASSLGPGSDTQYF.

The V call is TRBV27, the J call TRBJ1-2; D not certain. Per germline, CDR1 MNHEY and CDR2 SMNVEV (reference sequence). The length of the CDR3 is 13 residues. Trimming pared 3 bases from V and 7 bases from J, leaving 12 bases between. The CDR3 nucleotides read TGTGCCAGCAGTTTTGGGCCTAGAGGTGGCTACACCTTC. Translated: CASSFGPRGGYTF.

The rearrangement uses TRBV6-6 and TRBJ1-1, with D possibly being TRBD1 (5 bases). There are 17 residues in the CDR3. Trimming shortened V by 5 bases and J by 2 bases, and 21 bases separated the two germline ends. Germline values: CDR1 MNHNY, CDR2 SVGAGI (reference sequence). The CDR3 DNA reads TGTGCCAGCAGTAACCGGGACGGCGTCACCCACAACACTGAAGCTTTCTTT. It codes for CASSNRDGVTHNTEAFF.

This clonotype has more than one count but fewer than ten. The chain combines TRBV5-1 with TRBJ1-3, with D perhaps matching TRBD1 (6 bases). Germline CDR1 SGHRS, CDR2 YFSETQ. The V gene lost 4 bases and the J gene lost 1 base, with 12 bases spanning the gap. This CDR3 is built from 15 residues. The CDR3 spells CASSQTQGSGNTIYF. The CDR3 bases are TGCGCCAGCAGCCAGACACAGGGTTCTGGAAACACCATATATTTT.

The chain recombines TRBV3-1 with TRBJ1-2; 7 nucleotides line up with TRBD1. J lost 10 bases, V lost 6 bases, and 11 bases had no gene match. The CDR3 extends over 13 amino acids. Germline CDR1 LGHDT, CDR2 YNNKEL (reference sequence). The chain's CDR3 is CASSSTGVLFYTF. The CDR3 DNA reads TGTGCCAGCAGTTCTACAGGGGTCCTCTTCTACACCTTC.

This clonotype has a handful of counts. The chain has TRBV3-1 and TRBJ2-7, with D perhaps matching TRBD1 (5 bases). The germline V and J ends were trimmed by 2 bases and 0 bases, with 11 bases remaining between them. There are 15 residues in the CDR3. Germline loops: CDR1 LGHDT, CDR2 YNNKEL (reference sequence). CDR3 sequence reads: CASSQRGAASYEQYF. CDR3 coding DNA: TGTGCCAGCAGCCAACGTGGGGCAGCCTCCTACGAGCAGTACTTC.

The chain combines TRBV12-3 or TRBV12-4 with TRBJ2-1; D call uncertain. V was shortened by 4 bases and J by 3 bases, with 10 bases between the two germline ends. The CDR3 loop spans 14 amino acids. The CDR3 sequence is CASSSNLDYNEQFF. CDR3 DNA sequence: TGTGCCAGCAGTTCTAACTTGGACTACAATGAGCAGTTCTTC.

This clonotype was seen a few times. The chain joins TRBV27 to TRBJ2-1; 9 bases map to TRBD2. CDR1 is MNHEY, CDR2 SMNVEV, per germline (reference sequence). Losses at the gene ends were 3 bases for V and 2 bases for J; bases not matched to a gene: 5. There are 16 residues in the CDR3. The CDR3 spells CASSLVAGDPYNEQFF. CDR3 DNA sequence: TGTGCCAGCAGTTTGGTAGCGGGAGATCCCTACAATGAGCAGTTCTTC.

V gene TRBV3-1 combines with J gene TRBJ2-3; 7 nucleotides agree with TRBD2. This CDR3 has 16 residues. Trimming cost V 1 base and J 4 bases; bases outside gene matches: 8. Germline V lookup: CDR1 LGHDT, CDR2 YNNKEL (reference sequence). In DNA form, the CDR3 reads TGTGCCAGCAGCCAAGTAAGCGGGGAAGGGGCAGATACGCAGTATTTT. This encodes CASSQVSGEGADTQYF.

This clonotype has just a few counts. The gene calls are TRBV12-3 or TRBV12-4 and TRBJ2-5; 7 bases are a match to TRBD2. This CDR3 comprises 14 residues. The J segment lost 5 bases and the V segment lost 5 bases, leaving 8 bases of the junction unmatched. CDR3 in amino acids: CASSTGLVGETQYF. The CDR3 nucleotides read TGTGCCAGCAGTACCGGACTAGTTGGGGAGACCCAGTACTTC.

The V gene is TRBV15, the J gene TRBJ2-5, with 7 bases matching TRBD2. The J call may be mistaken, given a closer DNA end match to TRBJ2-1. The CDR3 sequence is 14 residues long. The germline V gene encodes CDR1 LNHNV and CDR2 YYDKDF (reference sequence). The CDR3 loop reads CATSRDYGGDEQFF. CDR3 sequence (DNA): TGTGCCACCAGCAGAGATTATGGGGGGGATGAGCAGTTCTTC.

The chain joins TRBV7-2 to TRBJ2-5; a weak D match, TRBD1 (6 bases). Germline V CDR1 and CDR2: SGHTA, FQGNSA. CDR3 length equals 15 residues. V was shortened by 4 bases and J by 4 bases, with 16 bases between the two germline ends. This CDR3 reads CASSSSRTVGETQYF. The CDR3 DNA sequence: TGTGCCAGCAGCTCCTCCCGGACAGTGGGAGAGACCCAGTACTTC.

The rearrangement joins TRBV2 to TRBJ2-4; D unresolved. The germline V gene encodes CDR1 SNHLY and CDR2 FYNNEI. Trimming took 5 bases from V and 0 from J, leaving 14 bases between them. CDR3 length: 16 amino acids. The chain's CDR3 is CASSRVPTEAKNIQYF. The CDR3 coding sequence is TGTGCCAGCAGTCGAGTTCCTACCGAAGCCAAAAACATTCAGTACTTC.

CDR3 sequence: CASIGVGVLATEAFF. The CDR3 DNA sequence: TGTGCCAGCATTGGAGTTGGGGTTTTGGCCACTGAAGCTTTCTTT. This chain links TRBV2 with TRBJ1-1; the D is unclear. Per germline, CDR1 SNHLY and CDR2 FYNNEI. Trimming shortened V by 7 bases and J by 4 bases, and 19 bases separated the two germline ends. The CDR3 runs 15 residues.

The chain couples TRBV4-3 to TRBJ2-6; D is ambiguous. V dropped 5 bases and J dropped 2 bases, with 25 bases sitting between them. CDR1 LGHNA and CDR2 YSLEER come from the germline V gene. The CDR3 is 20 residues long. The chain's CDR3 is CASSYTHPQALKAGANVLTF. Written as DNA, the CDR3 is TGCGCCAGCAGCTATACACACCCCCAGGCTTTAAAAGCTGGGGCCAACGTCCTGACTTTC.

The count of this clonotype is one. The chain links TRBV11-2 to TRBJ2-2, with D unclear. Germline V gene sequence: CDR1 SGHAT, CDR2 FQNNGV. Trimming removed 2 bases at V and 6 bases at J, with 4 bases between. This CDR3 region has 12 residues. The CDR3 DNA reads TGTGCCAGCAGCTTAACGTCCGGGGAGCTGTTTTTT. Protein sequence: CASSLTSGELFF.

This clonotype occurred a few times. The genes are TRBV20-1 and TRBJ1-1, with D perhaps matching TRBD1 (6 bases). This CDR3 region has 14 residues. CDR1 DFQATT and CDR2 SNEGSKA come from the germline V gene (reference sequence). The germline V and J ends were trimmed by 5 bases and 0 bases, with 13 bases remaining between them. DNA of the CDR3: TGCAGTGCTTCCACGGGACATTTGAACACTGAAGCTTTCTTT. Its translation: CSASTGHLNTEAFF.